Listed below are T cell receptor beta chains from one sample, sequenced in a study of blood T cell repertoires in COVID-19. Measured with immunoSEQ multiplex PCR; TCRdb has only the in-frame clones, and not every one. The table lists 140,000 or so clones, approximately 84% of them singletons. The source material was peripheral blood. The source is a human donor in a cohort sampled during active COVID-19. Each CDR3 is given with its conserved first and last residue. Fields, in order: J gene, V gene, CDR3 length, clone size, D gene, CDR3 DNA, CDR3 protein. A D gene is named only where the DNA matches it firmly. Some rows have no size entry. The others give once, few or many, or a class for an expanded clone.

J: TRBJ2-3
V: TRBV12-3/TRBV12-4
length: 13
size: NA
D: NA
DNA: TGTGCCAGCAGCCTCTCTAGATTCGATACGCAGTATTTT
CDR3: CASSLSRFDTQYF

J: TRBJ1-2
V: TRBV5-1
length: 15
size: NA
D: NA
DNA: TGCGCCAGCAGCTTGGCCCGCCAGGGCGCCGGTGGCTACACCTTC
CDR3: CASSLARQGAGGYTF

J: TRBJ1-4
V: TRBV19
length: 13
size: NA
D: NA
DNA: TGTGCCAGTAGTAGGGAGAATGGAGAAAAACTGTTTTTT
CDR3: CASSRENGEKLFF

J: TRBJ2-7
V: TRBV5-1
length: 14
size: NA
D: TRBD1
DNA: TGCGCCAGCAGCCTTGCCGGGACAGCTGACGAGCAGTACTTC
CDR3: CASSLAGTADEQYF

J: TRBJ1-5
V: TRBV15
length: 15
size: few
D: NA
DNA: TGTGCCACCAGCAGAGATAAGGGGTACAATCAGCCCCAGCATTTT
CDR3: CATSRDKGYNQPQHF

J: TRBJ1-2
V: TRBV28
length: 14
size: NA
D: TRBD1
DNA: TGTGCCAGCACCCAATCCGGGACAGGGAACGGCTACACCTTC
CDR3: CASTQSGTGNGYTF

J: TRBJ2-1
V: TRBV5-1
length: 16
size: NA
D: TRBD1
DNA: TGCGCCAGCAGCCCTCTCTCGGGACAGTCATACAATGAGCAGTTCTTC
CDR3: CASSPLSGQSYNEQFF

J: TRBJ1-1
V: TRBV18
length: 12
size: NA
D: NA
DNA: TGTGCCAGCTCACCCTCGGGGGTAGAAGCTTTCTTT
CDR3: CASSPSGVEAFF

J: TRBJ2-1
V: TRBV3-1/TRBV3-2
length: 16
size: NA
D: TRBD2
DNA: TGTGCCAGCAGCCAAGGGTTTAGCGGGAAAGACGATGAGCAGTTCTTC
CDR3: CASSQGFSGKDDEQFF

J: TRBJ2-5
V: TRBV4-1
length: 15
size: NA
D: NA
DNA: TGCGCCAGCAGCCAAGTCCAGGGTGGCCAAGAGACCCAGTACTTC
CDR3: CASSQVQGGQETQYF

J: TRBJ2-1
V: TRBV2
length: 14
size: NA
D: TRBD2
DNA: TGTGCCAGCAGTGAGGGGCGGGAGGGCATTGAGCAGTTCTTC
CDR3: CASSEGREGIEQFF

J: TRBJ1-1
V: TRBV14
length: 13
size: NA
D: NA
DNA: TGTGCCAGCAGCCAGAACATGAACACTGAAGCTTTCTTT
CDR3: CASSQNMNTEAFF

J: TRBJ1-1
V: TRBV28
length: 13
size: NA
D: TRBD1
DNA: TGTGCCACCAATACCGCTTTGACAGGGGTTGCTTTCTTT
CDR3: CATNTALTGVAFF